Below, 8 T cell receptor beta chains from the same sample are listed, as sequenced in a study of control samples from healthy donors and cancer patients. Assay: immunoSEQ multiplex PCR; the TCRdb copy retains only in-frame clones and omits some. The sample shows about 60,000 clones, roughly 90% of them seen only once. The sample consisted of PBMCs. These receptor sequences come from a man aged 35 to 55 with colorectal cancer.

In the case of this clone: Compared with germline, one end of the junction differs, possibly owing to a read error. The chain employs TRBV5-5 and TRBJ1-3; D may be TRBD1 (6 bases). This CDR3 spans 16 amino acids. Per the germline V gene, CDR1 is SGHKS and CDR2 is YYEKEE (reference sequence). The CDR3 nucleotides are TGTGCCGGCAGCCGCGGGGCCCAGGGGAGAGGAAACACCATATATTTT. Amino acid sequence: CAGSRGAQGRGNTIYF.

This clone has a single count. The CDR3, as DNA: TGTGCCAGCAGCCCACTAAGCAGCTCTGGGGCCAACGTCCTGACTTTC. Its protein product is CASSPLSSSGANVLTF. V gene TRBV9 combines with J gene TRBJ2-6, with D uncertain. CDR3 length equals 16 residues. V lost 4 bases and J lost 0, with 11 bases in between. Germline V gene data show CDR1 as SGDLS and CDR2 as YYNGEE.

CDR3 bases: TGTGCCAGCAGCGACAGTTCCTACGAGCAGTACTTC. It codes for CASSDSSYEQYF. This chain uses TRBV6-6 with TRBJ2-7; tentative D call: TRBD1 (5 bases). Germline values: CDR1 MNHNY, CDR2 SVGAGI (reference sequence). The CDR3 is 12 residues long. V was pared by 6 bases and J by 1 base, with 7 bases between.

This rearrangement joins TRBV6-5 to TRBJ2-7, with D unresolved. V was clipped by 5 bases and J by 12 bases, with 14 bases between them. Germline loops: CDR1 MNHEY, CDR2 SVGAGI. The CDR3 extends over 11 amino acids. The CDR3 spells CASSLGPVVYF. In DNA form, the CDR3 reads TGTGCCAGCAGTCTGGGCCCGGTTGTGTACTTC.

This chain links TRBV27 with TRBJ2-5; TRBD1 or TRBD2 may be the D gene (5 bases each). This CDR3 has 14 amino acids. From germline, CDR1 is MNHEY and CDR2 SMNVEV (reference sequence). Trimming took 5 bases from V and 6 from J, leaving 16 bases between them. CDR3 loop: CASSRDPKSKTQYF. The CDR3 DNA is TGTGCCAGCAGTCGGGACCCTAAGTCAAAGACCCAGTACTTC.

The chain recombines TRBV7-9 with TRBJ2-7; 7 bases align to TRBD1. Germline V gene sequence: CDR1 SEHNR, CDR2 FQNEAQ (reference sequence). The V segment lost 4 bases and the J segment 3 bases; nucleotides outside the gene matches: 9. There are 15 residues in the CDR3. In DNA form, the CDR3 reads TGTGCCAGCAGCTCTCTGGGGACAGATGACTACGAGCAGTACTTC. As protein: CASSSLGTDDYEQYF. The variable domain in full, completed from reference TRBV7-9 and TRBJ2-7, reads DTGVSQNPRHKITKRGQNVTFRCDPISEHNRLYWYRQTLGQGPEFLTYFQNEAQLEKSRLLSDRFSAERPKGSFSTLEIQRTEQGDSAMYLCASSSLGTDDYEQYFGPGTRLTVT.

V and J are TRBV25-1 and TRBJ1-2, with D tentatively TRBD1 (5 bases). The CDR3 contains 14 residues. V was clipped by 3 bases and J by 8 bases, with 16 bases between them. The V gene's germline CDR1 is MGHDK and CDR2 SYGVNS. The chain's CDR3 is CASSEYTTGYGYTF. The CDR3 DNA reads TGTGCCAGCAGTGAGTACACTACAGGCTACGGCTACACCTTC.

The CDR3 region is CASSQDLRAGAIEQYF. The CDR3, as DNA: TGTGCCAGCAGCCAAGATCTCAGAGCGGGGGCTATCGAGCAGTACTTC. The J gene is TRBJ2-7, the V gene TRBV3-1 (or the pseudogene TRBV3-2); 8 bases match TRBD2. The CDR3 contains 16 residues. Losses at the gene ends were 0 bases for V and 6 bases for J; bases not matched to a gene: 10. Germline CDR1 is LGHDT and CDR2 is YNNKEL (reference sequence).